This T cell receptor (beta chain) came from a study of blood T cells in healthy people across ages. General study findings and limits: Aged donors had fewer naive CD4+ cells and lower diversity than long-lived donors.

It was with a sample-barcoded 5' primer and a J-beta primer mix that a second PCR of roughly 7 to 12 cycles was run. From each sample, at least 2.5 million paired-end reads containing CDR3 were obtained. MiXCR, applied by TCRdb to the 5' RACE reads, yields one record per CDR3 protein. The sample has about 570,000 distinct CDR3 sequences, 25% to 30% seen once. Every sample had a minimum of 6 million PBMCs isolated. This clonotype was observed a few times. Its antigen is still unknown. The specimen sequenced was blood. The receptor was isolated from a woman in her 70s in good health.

CDR3 DNA: TGTGCCAGCAGTTATGGGGGGGCCGGGGAAAATGAGCAGTTCTTC. It encodes CASSYGGAGENEQFF. The chain links TRBV6-2 or TRBV6-3 to TRBJ2-5, with TRBD2 as a possible D gene (7 bases). The end of the DNA aligns better with TRBJ2-1, so the J call may be wrong. The germline gives CDR1 MNHEY, CDR2 SVGEGT. The CDR3 consists of 15 residues.